The next 5 T cell receptor beta chains were all read from a single sample in a study of blood T cells in healthy people across ages. A sample-barcoded 5' primer and a J-beta primer mix were used in a second PCR of roughly 7 to 11 cycles. TCRdb processed the 5' RACE reads anew with MiXCR; each CDR3 protein has one entry. The sample contains 650,000 to 1,000,000 distinct CDR3 sequences, around 36% of which appear only once. Sequenced material: blood. The receptors come from a man aged 18 to 29 in good health.

This rearrangement joins TRBV4-3 to TRBJ2-5, with no clear D. This CDR3 has 13 residues. The germline V gene encodes CDR1 LGHNA and CDR2 YSLEER. V was shortened by 4 bases and J by 11 bases, with 17 bases between the two germline ends. This CDR3 is CASSREIRDEQYF. For the CDR3, the DNA is TGCGCCAGCAGCCGAGAGATTAGGGATGAGCAGTACTTC.

This clonotype has more than one count but fewer than ten. The CDR3 spells CASRDDRRAMNTEAFF. CDR3 in DNA: TGCGCCAGCAGGGACGACAGGAGAGCTATGAACACTGAAGCTTTCTTT. The chain links TRBV5-1 to TRBJ1-1, with D tentatively TRBD1 (6 bases). CDR1 and CDR2 (germline): SGHRS, YFSETQ. This CDR3 comprises 16 residues. V gave up 5 bases and J gave up 0 bases, with 17 bases separating them.

This rearrangement joins TRBV7-2 to TRBJ1-3, with D perhaps TRBD1 (5 bases). V lost 1 base to trimming and J lost 0 bases, with 13 bases between them. Germline assignment: CDR1 SGHTA and CDR2 FQGNSA. The CDR3 is made up of 17 amino acids. CDR3 region: CASSLGSTVPSGNTIYF. CDR3 sequence (DNA): TGTGCCAGCAGCTTAGGGTCGACAGTCCCCTCTGGAAACACCATATATTTT.

The chain links TRBV5-1 to TRBJ2-1, with 7 bases that match TRBD2. CDR1 is SGHRS and CDR2 is YFSETQ in the germline V gene. The V gene end was trimmed by 3 bases and the J gene end by 4 bases; junction bases not matched to a gene: 7. The CDR3 covers 15 residues. CDR3 DNA: TGCGCCAGCAGCTCTAGCGGAAACCTATACAATGAGCAGTTCTTC. Its translation: CASSSSGNLYNEQFF.

This clonotype was counted between two and nine times. This chain links TRBV5-1 with TRBJ1-1, with 9 positions matching TRBD1. This CDR3 contains 15 residues. Per germline, CDR1 SGHRS and CDR2 YFSETQ. V gave up 4 bases and J gave up 3 bases; unmatched junction bases: 7. In nucleotides, the CDR3 is TGCGCCAGCAGCAAGGGACAGGGTCTGCACACTGAAGCTTTCTTT. Encoded protein: CASSKGQGLHTEAFF.